This passage covers 13 T cell receptor beta chains from one sample sequenced in a study of technical replicates of blood from several donors. Data came from immunoSEQ multiplex PCR; TCRdb stores just in-frame clones and leaves some out. The profile shows fewer than 90,000 clones, 93% of them singletons. The source material was T cells isolated from PBMCs. These receptors were obtained from a human donor in good health.

The chain employs TRBV7-8 and TRBJ2-2, with D unclear. This CDR3 is 14 amino acids long. Germline V gene lookup returns CDR1 SGHVS and CDR2 FQNEAQ. Trimming took 2 bases from V and 1 from J, leaving 5 bases between them. The CDR3 spells CASSLIRNTGELFF. In DNA form, the CDR3 reads TGTGCCAGCAGCTTAATTCGGAACACCGGGGAGCTGTTTTTT.

V usage is TRBV29-1 and J usage is TRBJ1-2; TRBD1 might be the D (5 bases). CDR1 and CDR2 (germline): SQVTM, ANQGSEA. V was pared by 8 bases and J by 4 bases, with 14 bases between. The CDR3 contains 12 residues. DNA of the CDR3: TGCAGCTATTCCAGGGAAATCTATGGCTACACCTTC. Encoded protein: CSYSREIYGYTF.

This chain's CDR3 is CASSRYRDRAYEQYF. The CDR3 DNA reads TGCGCCAGCAGCCGATACCGGGACAGGGCCTACGAGCAGTACTTC. The rearrangement joins TRBV5-1 to TRBJ2-7; 9 nucleotides align to TRBD1. Trimming at V came to 4 bases and at J to 2 bases, leaving 7 bases not matched to a gene. The length of the CDR3 is 15 residues. Germline V gene sequence: CDR1 SGHRS, CDR2 YFSETQ.

The chain couples TRBV5-6 to TRBJ1-6, with TRBD1 matching over 7 bases. The V and J ends lost 4 bases and 10 bases, in that order; junction bases with no gene match: 11. The CDR3 totals 15 residues. Germline-derived CDR1 and CDR2 are SGHDT and YYEEEE. The CDR3 coding sequence is TGTGCCAGCAGCACGGACAGGCCCCCAGGCTCACCCCTCCACTTT. Protein sequence: CASSTDRPPGSPLHF.

The count of this clone is one. The gene calls are TRBV4-2 and TRBJ1-1; D uncertain. The CDR3 sequence is 14 residues long. Trimming took off 4 bases at V and 5 bases at J, with 14 bases between the two ends. From germline, CDR1 is LGHNA and CDR2 YNFKEQ. The CDR3 nucleotides are TGTGCCAGCAGCCCCCGCGCGGGAGGAACTGAAGCTTTCTTT. It translates to CASSPRAGGTEAFF.

The genes are TRBV5-8 and TRBJ2-1, with 9 bases fitting TRBD1. The germline V gene has CDR1 SGHTS and CDR2 YDEGEE. Losses at the gene ends were 4 bases for V and 4 bases for J; bases not matched to a gene: 9. The CDR3 loop spans 16 amino acids. The DNA of the CDR3 is TGTGCCAGCAGCGCCCCAGCGGGACAGGGTTACAATGAGCAGTTCTTC. Its translation is CASSAPAGQGYNEQFF.

The chain has TRBV6-5 and TRBJ2-5; 7 nucleotides align to TRBD1. V dropped 6 bases and J dropped 4; count of bases not matched to a gene: 5. The CDR3 is 13 amino acids. The germline V gene encodes CDR1 MNHEY and CDR2 SVGAGI. The CDR3 spells CASRKGGLETQYF. The CDR3 DNA reads as TGTGCCAGCAGGAAAGGGGGCCTAGAGACCCAGTACTTC.

For the CDR3, the DNA is TGCGCCAGCAGCCAAGTTGCAGGAAATAATGAAAAACTGTTTTTT. This encodes CASSQVAGNNEKLFF. The V and J genes are TRBV4-1 and TRBJ1-4; D is undetermined. CDR1 and CDR2 (germline): MGHRA, YSYEKL. V lost 1 base and J lost 4, with 10 bases in between. The length of the CDR3 is 15 residues.

The chain couples TRBV7-2 to TRBJ2-5; 9 bases line up with TRBD2. This CDR3 region has 15 residues. Germline lookup yields CDR1 SGHTA and CDR2 FQGNSA. V lost 4 bases and J lost 7; bases outside the gene matches: 10. CDR3 residues: CASSSLTSGGGTQYF. In nucleotides, the CDR3 is TGTGCCAGCAGCTCGCTGACTAGCGGCGGGGGGACCCAGTACTTC.

The chain couples TRBV9 to TRBJ1-6; maybe TRBD1 (5 bases). Trimming left V 2 bases short and J 8 bases short, with 14 bases between. The CDR3 totals 15 residues. Germline V CDR1 and CDR2: SGDLS, YYNGEE. Here the CDR3 reads CASSVEGGVDSPLHF. The CDR3, as DNA: TGTGCCAGCAGCGTCGAGGGAGGGGTGGATTCACCCCTCCACTTT.

The genes are TRBV11-3 and TRBJ1-1; D call uncertain. Per germline, CDR1 SGHNT and CDR2 YENEEA. The ends were cut back, 1 base at V and 11 bases at J, with 8 bases in the middle. The CDR3 is 11 residues long. The CDR3 region is CASSLGLEAFF. As DNA, the CDR3 is TGTGCCAGCAGCTTAGGGTTGGAGGCTTTCTTT.

The rearrangement joins TRBV28 to TRBJ1-2, with 11 bases lining up with TRBD1. V was pared by 2 bases and J by 3 bases, with 8 bases of the junction left unmatched. Germline CDR1 and CDR2: MDHEN and SYDVKM. The CDR3 runs to 17 residues. The chain's CDR3 is CASSLRWTGGAHYGYTF. As DNA, the CDR3 is TGTGCCAGCAGTTTACGGTGGACAGGGGGCGCTCACTATGGCTACACCTTC.

CDR3: CASTGARDGGYEQYF. The CDR3 coding sequence is TGCGCCAGCACCGGCGCCCGGGACGGGGGCTACGAGCAGTACTTC. The chain links TRBV5-1 to TRBJ2-7; D may be TRBD2 (6 bases). Germline values: CDR1 SGHRS, CDR2 YFSETQ. CDR3 length: 15 amino acids. V shed 6 bases and J shed 3 bases, with 19 bases lying between them.